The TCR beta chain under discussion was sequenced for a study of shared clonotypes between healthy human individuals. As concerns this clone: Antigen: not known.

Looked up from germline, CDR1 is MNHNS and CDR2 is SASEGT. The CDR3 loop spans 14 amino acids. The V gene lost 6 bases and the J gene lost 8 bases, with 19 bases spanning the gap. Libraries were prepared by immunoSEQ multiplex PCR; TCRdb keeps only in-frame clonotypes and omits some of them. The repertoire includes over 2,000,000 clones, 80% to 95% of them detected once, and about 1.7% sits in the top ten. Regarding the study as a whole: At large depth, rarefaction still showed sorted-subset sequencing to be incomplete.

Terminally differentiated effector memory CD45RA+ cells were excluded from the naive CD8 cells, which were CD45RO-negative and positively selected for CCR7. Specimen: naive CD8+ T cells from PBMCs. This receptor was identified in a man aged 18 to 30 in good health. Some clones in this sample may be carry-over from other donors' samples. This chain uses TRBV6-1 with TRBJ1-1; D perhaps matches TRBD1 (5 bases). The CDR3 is CASRTLRDGVEAFF. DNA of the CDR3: TGTGCCAGCAGGACTCTTAGGGACGGAGTCGAAGCTTTCTTT.